The sequence of this T cell receptor (beta chain) was determined in a study of shared clonotypes between healthy human individuals. Overall study: Per-donor plates numbered three CD4 naive, three CD4 memory, two CD8 naive and one CD8 memory. Study results and caveats: Some clonotypes were shared by all four sorted-subset donors, while others were not shared. The non-shared ones had lower generation probabilities than the shared ones. A small donor pool kept down the genetic and exposure-history diversity that was represented.

Germline-derived CDR1 and CDR2 are SEHNR and FQNEAQ (reference sequence). This CDR3 region has 15 residues. Unmatched junction bases numbered 9, after V lost 6 bases and J lost 9 bases. About this clone: Its antigen is as yet unknown.

Repertoires were generated with immunoSEQ multiplex PCR, while TCRdb's copy carries only in-frame clones and drops some. Among hundreds of thousands of clones, approximately 73% were seen once, and the ten largest hold more than 1.5%. The TCR originated in a woman under 40 in good health. The J gene is TRBJ2-5, the V gene TRBV7-9; 14 bases fit TRBD2. Source material: memory CD4+ T cells sorted from blood. Subset noted: CD45RA-negative fraction. CDR3 in amino acids: CASRRGTSGSGSQYF. Written as DNA, the CDR3 is TGTGCCAGCAGAAGGGGGACTAGCGGGAGCGGGTCCCAGTACTTC.